This T cell receptor (beta chain) is drawn from a study of shared clonotypes between healthy human individuals. Study-level findings and limits: It was expected that sequencing depth would affect clonotype sharing among donors. Clonotypes that were shared across a few donors made up around 5% of naive CD4 clonotypes.

The table came from immunoSEQ multiplex PCR; TCRdb's copy has only in-frame clones and leaves some out. Of millions of clones detected, over 85% appear once; the ten largest clones hold about 0.41%. Comment on this clone: Its antigen is undetermined.

This receptor was taken from a young man in good health. Some clones in this sample may be carry-over from other donors' samples. Sequencing used naive CD4+ T cells from PBMCs. Stated subset: CD45RA+ positively selected.

CDR3 sequence: CATKTGPEETQYF. The CDR3 bases are TGTGCCACCAAGACAGGGCCTGAAGAGACCCAGTACTTC. This chain joins TRBV7-2 and TRBJ2-5; TRBD1 matches 7 bases. With 10 bases clipped from V and 3 bases from J, the junction kept 8 bases outside the gene matches. This CDR3 has 13 residues. Looked up from germline, CDR1 is SGHTA and CDR2 is FQGNSA.